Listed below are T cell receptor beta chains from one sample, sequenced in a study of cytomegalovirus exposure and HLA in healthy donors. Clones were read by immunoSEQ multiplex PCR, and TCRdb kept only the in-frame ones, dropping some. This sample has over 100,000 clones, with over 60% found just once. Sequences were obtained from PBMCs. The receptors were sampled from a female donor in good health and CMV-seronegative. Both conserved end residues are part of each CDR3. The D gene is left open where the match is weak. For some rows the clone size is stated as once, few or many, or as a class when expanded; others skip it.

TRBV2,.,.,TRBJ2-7,TGTGCCAGCTCTGACAGATCCTACGAGCAGTACTTC,CASSDRSYEQYF
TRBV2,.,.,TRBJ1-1,TGTGCCAGCAGCCTGCAGGGGCAGAACACTGAAGCTTTCTTT,CASSLQGQNTEAFF
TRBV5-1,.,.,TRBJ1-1,TGCGCCAGCAGCACAGACGGACAGAACACTGAAGCTTTCTTT,CASSTDGQNTEAFF
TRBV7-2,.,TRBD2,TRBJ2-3,TGTGCCAGCAGCTTACTAGCGGGGGGGATCACAGATACGCAGTATTTT,CASSLLAGGITDTQYF
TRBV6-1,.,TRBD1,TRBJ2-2,TGTGCCAGCAGTGAACCTATTCGACAGGGGGACGCCGGGGAGCTGTTTTTT,CASSEPIRQGDAGELFF
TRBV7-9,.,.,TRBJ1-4,TGTGCCAGCAGCTCGGGATTTCAAGTCGATGAAAAGCTGTTTTTT,CASSSGFQVDEKLFF
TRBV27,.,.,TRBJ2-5,TGTGCCACCGCCTATCAAGAGACCCAGTACTTC,CATAYQETQYF
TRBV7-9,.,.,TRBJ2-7,TGTGCCAGCAGCTTAGTTGGGGGGGGCCAGTCCTACGAGCAGTACTTC,CASSLVGGGQSYEQYF
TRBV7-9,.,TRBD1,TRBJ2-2,TGTGCCAGCAGCTTAGCGGGACAGGGGTTCGGGGAGCTGTTTTTT,CASSLAGQGFGELFF
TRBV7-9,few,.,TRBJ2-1,TGTGCCAGCAGCTTAGTTCCGGACTACCAAACCGAGCAGTTCTTC,CASSLVPDYQTEQFF
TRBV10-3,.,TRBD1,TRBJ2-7,TGTGCCATCAGTGAACCCCCGGGACAGGGTAACGAGCAGTACTTC,CAISEPPGQGNEQYF
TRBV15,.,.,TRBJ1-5,TGTGCCACCAGCAGAGATCAGGCCGGCAATCAGCCCCAGCATTTT,CATSRDQAGNQPQHF
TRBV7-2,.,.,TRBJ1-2,TGTGCCAGCAGCGATAGGGGCGCGCGTGCCGCGGGCTACACCTTC,CASSDRGARAAGYTF
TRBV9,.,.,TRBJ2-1,TGTGCCAGCAGCGAATCATCTGACAGAATAAACAATGAGCAGTTCTTC,CASSESSDRINNEQFF
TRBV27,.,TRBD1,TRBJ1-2,TGTGCCAGCAGTTTAGTACAGGGGGCCCATGGGATGGGTGGCTACACCTTC,CASSLVQGAHGMGGYTF
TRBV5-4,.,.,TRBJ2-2,TGTGCCAGCAGCTTGAGTCTAGCGAACACCGGGGAGCTGTTTTTT,CASSLSLANTGELFF
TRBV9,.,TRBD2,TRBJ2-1,TGTGCCAGCAGCACAAGAGCGGGGGGAAGCTACAATGAGCAGTTCTTC,CASSTRAGGSYNEQFF
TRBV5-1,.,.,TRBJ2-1,TGCGCCAGCAGCGAATCACAACAGGCGAATGAGCAGTTCTTC,CASSESQQANEQFF
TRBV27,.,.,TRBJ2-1,TGTGCCAGTTGGGGGGGGCGACCCTCCTACAATGAGCAGTTCTTC,CASWGGRPSYNEQFF
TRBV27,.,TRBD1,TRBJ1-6,TGTGCCAGCAAGGGACAGGGTTTTGCTTCACCCCTCCACTTT,CASKGQGFASPLHF
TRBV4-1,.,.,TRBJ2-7,TGCGCCAGCAGCCAAGAACAACGCCTGGTCCACGAGCAGTACTTC,CASSQEQRLVHEQYF
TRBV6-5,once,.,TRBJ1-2,TGTGCCAGCAGTTACAAACAGGTCTTTAACTATGGCTACACCTTC,CASSYKQVFNYGYTF
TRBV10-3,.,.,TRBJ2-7,TGTGCCGTCCAGGAGGAGGTGGCATCCTCCTACGAGCAGTACTTC,CAVQEEVASSYEQYF
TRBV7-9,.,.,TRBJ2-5,TGTGCCAGCAGCTTAGCATTCGGGAGCTATGAGACCCAGTACTTC,CASSLAFGSYETQYF
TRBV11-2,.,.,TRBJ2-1,TGTGCCAGCAGCTTAGATGGACGGGCCGGGGATGAGCAGTTCTTC,CASSLDGRAGDEQFF
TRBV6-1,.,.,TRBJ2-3,TGTGCCAGCAGTCCTATAGAGGATACGCAGTATTTT,CASSPIEDTQYF
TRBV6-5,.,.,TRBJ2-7,TGTGCCAGCAGTTACTCTTACAGGGATTACGAGCAGTACTTC,CASSYSYRDYEQYF
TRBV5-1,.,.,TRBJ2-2,TGCGCCAGCTGCTCGGGGGAGGTAACCGGGGAGCTGTTTTTT,CASCSGEVTGELFF
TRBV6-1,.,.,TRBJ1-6,TGTGCCAGCACCCCGGAGCGACCCCTCCACTTT,CASTPERPLHF
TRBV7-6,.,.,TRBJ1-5,TGTGCCAGCAGCCAAGGGCATGGGAGGGGGGGAACCCGGCCCCAGCATTTT,CASSQGHGRGGTRPQHF
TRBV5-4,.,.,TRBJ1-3,TGTGCCAGCAGCCGGGACTCCGGAAACACCATATATTTT,CASSRDSGNTIYF
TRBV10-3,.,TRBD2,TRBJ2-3,TGTGCCATCAGTGAGTCGCGTAGCGGGGAGTCCACAGATACGCAGTATTTT,CAISESRSGESTDTQYF
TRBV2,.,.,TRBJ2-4,TGTGCCAGCAGTGACGAGTTTACAGGGAGAGCCAAAAACATTCAGTACTTC,CASSDEFTGRAKNIQYF
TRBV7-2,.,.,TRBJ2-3,TGTGCCAGCAGCTTATGGGCCGGACTTAGCACAGATACGCAGTATTTT,CASSLWAGLSTDTQYF
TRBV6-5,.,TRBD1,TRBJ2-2,TGTGCCGGCAAAGGGGACAGGGACACCGGGGAGCTGTTTTTT,CAGKGDRDTGELFF
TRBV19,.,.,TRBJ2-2,TGTGCCAGTAGTATTGACTCGTCCCCCCCCGGGGAGCTGTTTTTT,CASSIDSSPPGELFF
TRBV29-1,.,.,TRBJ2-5,TGCAGCGTTGAAGTCCCTCCAGAGACCCAGTACTTC,CSVEVPPETQYF
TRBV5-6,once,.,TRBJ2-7,TGTGCCAGCAGCTTCGTTTCAGTAAATGGGGGGTACGAGCAGTACTTC,CASSFVSVNGGYEQYF
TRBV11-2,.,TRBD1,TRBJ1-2,TGTGCCAGCAGCTTAGGGCGGGGACAGGCCGGCGGAGGCTACACCTTC,CASSLGRGQAGGGYTF
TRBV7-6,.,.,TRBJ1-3,TGTGCCAGCAGCTTAGGAACAGGGAACGGAAACACCATATATTTT,CASSLGTGNGNTIYF
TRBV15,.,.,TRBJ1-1,TGTGCCACCAGCGACGGGGGTAGGAACACTGAAGCTTTCTTT,CATSDGGRNTEAFF
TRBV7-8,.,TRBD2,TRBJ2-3,TGTGCCAGCAGCTTAGGTCTTAGCGGGGGGCCCACAGATACGCAGTATTTT,CASSLGLSGGPTDTQYF
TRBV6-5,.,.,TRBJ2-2,TGTGCCAGCAGTGGCGGCACCGGGGAGCTGTTTTTT,CASSGGTGELFF
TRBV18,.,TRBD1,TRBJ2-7,TGTGCCAGCTCAGCTGGACAGGGCTACGAGCAGTACTTC,CASSAGQGYEQYF
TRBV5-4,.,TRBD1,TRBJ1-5,TGTGCCAGCAGCTTGGACAGGGGACAGCCCCAGCATTTT,CASSLDRGQPQHF
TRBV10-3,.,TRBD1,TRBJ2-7,TGTGCCATCGGTGACAGGGCTAAGAACTTC,CAIGDRAKNF
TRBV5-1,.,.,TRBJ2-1,TGCGCCAGCAGCATCCCGCGGAGCTCCTACAATGAGCAGTTCTTC,CASSIPRSSYNEQFF
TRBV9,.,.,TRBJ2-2,TGTGCCAGCAGCGCACCCCCGGGGCGGGGAAAAGACACCGGGGAGCTGTTTTTT,CASSAPPGRGKDTGELFF
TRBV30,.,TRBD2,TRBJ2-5,TGTGCCTGGGAGGCGGGGGGGCAGAAGACCCAGTACTTC,CAWEAGGQKTQYF
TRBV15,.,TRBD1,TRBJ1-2,TGTGCCACCAGCAGAGGTGACAGGGGCTATGGCTACACCTTC,CATSRGDRGYGYTF
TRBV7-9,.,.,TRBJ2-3,TGTGCCAGCAGCTCCAACACAGATACGCAGTATTTT,CASSSNTDTQYF
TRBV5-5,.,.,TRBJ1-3,TGTGCCAGCGCCACAGGGCACGCAGGCTCTGGAAACACCATATATTTT,CASATGHAGSGNTIYF